This is a list of T cell receptor beta chains from one sample in a study of T cell repertoires in cytomegalovirus infection. TCRdb called the reads again in MiXCR, with one record for every CDR3 protein. The profile shows approximately 750,000 distinct CDR3 sequences, approximately 40% of them singletons. Material for sequencing was PBMCs. These receptor sequences come from a human donor in good health (CMV status not recorded). Some clones in this sample may be carry-over from other donors' samples. CDR3s include the opening cysteine and the closing phenylalanine or tryptophan. The D gene is left open where the match is weak. A row's size may be missing; if present it is once, few, many or a size class.

abundance	v_gene	d_gene	len	j_gene	CDR3aa	CDR3nt
-	TRBV19	-	17	TRBJ1-3	CASSTASNRVPGNTIYF	TGTGCCAGTAGTACCGCTTCGAACAGGGTGCCCGGAAACACCATATATTTT
-	TRBV5-5	-	15	TRBJ1-1	CASSLVVGRPAEAFF	TGTGCCAGCAGCTTGGTGGTGGGGCGACCGGCTGAAGCTTTCTTT
few	TRBV7-9	TRBD2	14	TRBJ2-7	CASSYSGSGYEQYF	TGTGCCAGCAGCTATAGCGGGAGTGGGTACGAGCAGTACTTC
-	TRBV24-1	-	14	TRBJ1-1	CATSVRVVNTEAFF	TGTGCCACCAGTGTCCGGGTAGTCAACACTGAAGCTTTCTTT
-	TRBV19	TRBD1	14	TRBJ2-1	CASSPGTGGREQFF	TGTGCCAGTAGTCCCGGGACAGGGGGTAGGGAGCAGTTCTTC
many	TRBV19	TRBD2	13	TRBJ2-1	CASGTSRDNEQFF	TGTGCCAGCGGGACTAGTCGGGACAATGAGCAGTTCTTC
few	TRBV3-1	-	14	TRBJ2-3	CASSPGLGTDTQYF	TGTGCCAGCAGCCCCGGACTCGGCACAGATACGCAGTATTTT
-	TRBV7-2	-	16	TRBJ2-3	CASSPLGSGYTDTQYF	TGTGCCAGCAGCCCCCTGGGGAGCGGTTACACAGATACGCAGTATTTT
-	TRBV4-1	TRBD1	15	TRBJ2-7	CASSHGGTGVREQYF	TGCGCCAGCAGCCATGGAGGGACAGGGGTCCGCGAGCAGTACTTC
-	TRBV6-5	TRBD1	16	TRBJ1-1	CASVPGTGGPYTEAFF	TGTGCCAGCGTTCCCGGGACAGGGGGACCGTACACTGAAGCTTTCTTT
few	TRBV10-2	-	13	TRBJ1-1	CASSEGLYTEAFF	TGCGCCAGCAGTGAGGGGTTATACACTGAAGCTTTCTTT
-	TRBV19	TRBD1	14	TRBJ2-7	CASMGTGPPYEQYF	TGTGCCAGTATGGGGACAGGGCCCCCCTACGAGCAGTACTTC
few	TRBV5-6	-	16	TRBJ2-3	CASSLGWGGSTDTQYF	TGTGCCAGCAGCTTGGGCTGGGGGGGCAGCACAGATACGCAGTATTTT
few	TRBV11-2	-	15	TRBJ1-4	CASSFSVATNEKLFF	TGTGCCAGCAGCTTTTCAGTGGCAACTAATGAAAAACTGTTTTTT
many	TRBV7-8	TRBD2	17	TRBJ2-7	CASNPETSGGTLYEQYF	TGTGCCAGCAACCCCGAGACTAGCGGGGGGACTCTCTACGAGCAGTACTTC
-	TRBV12-3/TRBV12-4	-	13	TRBJ1-1	CASTYPTNTEAFF	TGTGCCAGCACCTACCCTACGAACACTGAAGCTTTCTTT